The 29 T cell receptor beta chains in this list originate from one sample, sequenced in a study of tissue T cells after allogeneic stem cell transplantation. Repertoires were generated with immunoSEQ multiplex PCR, while TCRdb's copy carries only in-frame clones and drops some. This sample yields some 48,000 clones, of which around 66% are seen a single time; 0.45% to 0.7% belongs to the top ten. Material for sequencing was sorted cells pooled from one or two spleens. The receptor set was obtained from a pool of C57BL/6 mice in good health.

Points on this clone: The gene symbols are mouse symbols. The read ends 1 residue early relative to the CDR3; the germline J gene fills the gap. This sequence joins TRBV2 and TRBJ2-3, with D perhaps being TRBD1 or TRBD2 (6 bases each). The V and J ends lost 2 bases and 2 bases respectively, with 8 bases between them. Germline CDR1 is LGHNA and CDR2 is YSYQKL. The CDR3 is 14 amino acids. The chain's CDR3 is CASSQRGVAETLYF. The part of the CDR3 DNA that was read is TGTGCCAGCAGCCAAAGGGGGGTTGCAGAAACGCTGTAT.

This clone was detected a few times. Mouse gene names apply. The CDR3: CASSSGTGTERLFF. The sequenced CDR3 bases are TGTGCCAGCTCCTCCGGGACAGGGACCGAAAGATTATTT. V gene TRBV12-1 combines with J gene TRBJ1-4; TRBD1 matches at 9 bases. The DNA ends 1 residue before the CDR3 does, and the rest of the CDR3 is filled in from the germline J gene. Germline CDR1 is SGHSN and CDR2 is HYEKVE. The J segment lost 7 bases and the V segment lost 4 bases, leaving 6 bases of the junction unmatched. This CDR3 comprises 14 residues.

A word on this clone: Germline and genes: mouse. With the read ending 1 residue before the CDR3 end, the germline J gene is used to fill in that end. The rearrangement joins TRBV1 to TRBJ2-4; D is ambiguous. The CDR3 spans 13 residues. V was trimmed by 4 bases and J by 0 bases, leaving 5 bases between them. From germline, CDR1 is NSQYPW and CDR2 LRSPGD (reference sequence). The part of the CDR3 DNA that was read is TGCACCTGCAGTGTGGACAGTCAAAACACCTTGTAC. It is translated as CTCSVDSQNTLY. The full CDR3 is CTCSVDSQNTLYF.

This clone was found once. Gene and germline names: mouse. The CDR3 is cut off 1 residue early in the read; its end comes from the germline J gene. The gene calls are TRBV31 and TRBJ2-3, with 11 bases lining up with TRBD2. The junction had 1 base not matched to a gene; V was cut back by 8 bases and J by 6 bases. This CDR3 has 11 residues. From germline, CDR1 is GKSSPN and CDR2 SITVG. CDR3 region: CARDWGETLYF. CDR3 bases read: TGTGCCCGGGACTGGGGGGAAACGCTGTAT.

Worth noting for this clone: Gene names refer to mouse genes. CDR3: CASGDAWGTGQLYF. The CDR3 DNA, read in part, is TGTGCCAGCGGTGATGCTTGGGGGACCGGGCAGCTCTAC. The chain combines TRBV13-2 with TRBJ2-2; D might be TRBD2 (6 bases). Sequencing ends 1 residue short of the CDR3 end; the germline J gene provides the rest. The V end was cut by 0 bases, the J end by 5 bases, with 8 bases between. The CDR3 spans 14 residues. Germline V CDR1 and CDR2: NNHNN, SYGAGS (reference sequence).

This clone was seen a few times. Genes and germline are mouse. Read sequence stops 1 residue before the CDR3 end, and the germline J gene provides the missing end. The chain combines TRBV14 with TRBJ1-3, with D unresolved. Trimming pared 2 bases from V and 0 bases from J, leaving 3 bases between. From germline, CDR1 is SGHDT and CDR2 FRDEAV. CDR3 length: 13 amino acids. The CDR3 DNA, read in part, is TGTGCCAGCAGTTTGGGTTCTGGAAATACGCTCTAT. This sequence encodes CASSLGSGNTLY. The whole CDR3 reads CASSLGSGNTLYF.

This clone has just a few counts. The gene symbols are mouse symbols. The read ends 1 residue early relative to the CDR3; the germline J gene fills the gap. This chain joins TRBV1 and TRBJ1-1; D is unresolved. Trimming removed 3 bases from V and 5 bases from J, with 4 bases in between. This CDR3 contains 11 residues. Germline CDR1 reads NSQYPW; CDR2 reads LRSPGD (reference sequence). The CDR3 DNA, read in part, is TGCACCTGCAGTGCGGGGACAGAAGTCTTC. It specifies CTCSAGTEVF. The CDR3 as a whole reads CTCSAGTEVFF.

This clone was counted a single time. Gene names refer to mouse genes. With the read ending 1 residue before the CDR3 end, the germline J gene is used to fill in that end. The J gene is TRBJ2-3, the V gene TRBV5; 7 nucleotides match TRBD1. The CDR3 loop spans 14 amino acids. CDR1 is LGHNA and CDR2 is YNLKQL in the germline V gene (reference sequence). V shed 4 bases, J shed 1 base, and the junction held 2 bases outside the gene matches. The sequenced CDR3 bases are TGTGCCAGCAGCCCCGGGACAGGTGCAGAAACGCTGTAT. It codes for CASSPGTGAETLY. From start to end, the CDR3 is CASSPGTGAETLYF.

Only one count was recorded for this clone. Gene names denote mouse genes. The CDR3 end lies 1 residue beyond the end of the read and is filled in from the germline J gene. The chain combines TRBV16 with TRBJ2-3; D ambiguous. CDR1 is SGHSA and CDR2 is FRNQAP in the germline V gene. The CDR3 covers 13 residues. Trimming stripped 4 bases from V and 0 bases from J, with 5 bases between. CDR3 loop: CASSSYSAETLYF. The part of the CDR3 DNA that was read is TGTGCAAGCAGCTCCTACAGTGCAGAAACGCTGTAT.

In the case of this clone: Mouse gene names and germline throughout. The CDR3 is cut off 1 residue early in the read; its end comes from the germline J gene. V and J are TRBV12-2 and TRBJ2-1; no reliable D call. CDR3 length: 10 amino acids. Germline V lookup: CDR1 SGHLS, CDR2 HYDKME. The V end lost 4 bases, the J end lost 7 bases, and 4 bases lay between the germline ends. CDR3 bases read: TGTGCCAGCTCCAGGGCTGAGCAGTTC. Translation: CASSRAEQF. The full CDR3 protein reads CASSRAEQFF. The full variable domain, its missing parts supplied by reference TRBV12-2 and TRBJ2-1, is NSGVVQSPRYIIKGKGERSILKCIPISGHLSVAWYQQTQGQELKFFIQHYDKMERDKGNLPSRFSVQQFDDYHSEMNMSALELEDSAVYFCASSRAEQFFGPGTRLTVL.

As to this clone: The genes are named according to mouse. The DNA ends 1 residue before the CDR3 does, and the rest of the CDR3 is filled in from the germline J gene. This chain joins TRBV26 and TRBJ2-4, with a tentative D call TRBD1 (6 bases). The CDR3 is 13 residues long. V lost 6 bases to trimming and J lost 2 bases, with 9 bases between them. Germline CDR1 KGHPV, CDR2 FQNQEV (reference sequence). The CDR3 is CASSWDNQNTLYF. The sequenced CDR3 bases are TGTGCCAGCAGCTGGGACAATCAAAACACCTTGTAC. The entire variable domain, with the rest obtained from reference TRBV26 and TRBJ2-4, is as follows: NSKVIQTPRYLVKGQGQKAKMRCIPEKGHPVVFWYQQNKNNEFKFLINFQNQEVLQQIDMTEKRFSAECPSNSPCSLEIQSSEAGDSALYLCASSWDNQNTLYFGAGTRLSVL.

As for this clone: Germline and genes here are mouse. The CDR3 end is not reached by the read, which stops 1 residue before it; the germline J gene fills it in. The gene calls are TRBV13-3 and TRBJ2-7; 8 nucleotides align to TRBD2. Looked up from germline, CDR1 is NNHDY and CDR2 is SYVADS. The V and J ends lost 0 bases and 5 bases, in that order; junction bases with no gene match: 7. The CDR3 is 15 residues long. CDR3 residues: CASSDDEGGRDEQYF. The covered CDR3 bases are TGTGCCAGCAGTGATGATGAGGGGGGGCGCGATGAACAGTAC.

Turning to this clone: Here the gene names and germline are mouse. The CDR3 goes on 1 residue after the read ends, and that part is filled in from the germline J gene. This chain connects TRBV2 to TRBJ2-7; weak D call: TRBD2 (6 bases). Germline V gene sequence: CDR1 LGHNA, CDR2 YSYQKL. The CDR3 spans 15 residues. With 4 bases removed from V and 0 bases from J, the gap between germline ends came to 13 bases. CDR3 bases read: TGTGCCAGCAGCCCCCCCGGGACTCTCTCCTATGAACAGTAC. This codes for CASSPPGTLSYEQY. The whole CDR3 protein reads CASSPPGTLSYEQYF.

In its sample, this clone was seen once. The gene symbols are mouse symbols. The read terminates 1 residue before the CDR3 end, so the remaining end is supplied by the germline J gene. The rearrangement links TRBV5 to TRBJ2-4; 11 positions agree with TRBD2. The CDR3 is 16 amino acids. Germline V gene lookup returns CDR1 LGHNA and CDR2 YNLKQL (reference sequence). Trimming removed 5 bases from V and 0 bases from J; junction bases left unmatched: 4. The CDR3 region is CASSWDWGPSQNTLYF. The covered CDR3 bases are TGTGCCAGCAGCTGGGACTGGGGGCCTAGTCAAAACACCTTGTAC.

On this clone itself: Each gene name is a mouse one. The read finishes 1 residue shy of the CDR3 end, and the germline J gene is used to complete it. The rearrangement joins TRBV3 to TRBJ2-4; D is unresolved. Deletions cut 3 bases from V and 5 bases from J, with 9 bases between. The CDR3 loop spans 13 amino acids. Germline V gene lookup returns CDR1 SNHLY and CDR2 FYNGKV (reference sequence). CDR3: CASSFRVGNTLYF. CDR3 DNA, as far as it was read: TGTGCCAGCAGCTTTAGGGTTGGAAACACCTTGTAC.

To note about this clone: Germline and genes: mouse. The CDR3 extends 1 residue past the end of the read, so its final part is completed from the germline J gene. The J gene is TRBJ1-3, the V gene TRBV3; possible D gene TRBD1, 6 bases. CDR1 and CDR2 (germline): SNHLY, FYNGKV (reference sequence). The CDR3 length is 14 residues. The V end lost 1 base, the J end lost 2 bases, and 6 bases lay between the germline ends. The sequenced CDR3 bases are TGTGCCAGCAGCTTAGAGGGGGCTGGAAATACGCTCTAT. Encoded protein: CASSLEGAGNTLY. The CDR3, in full, reads CASSLEGAGNTLYF. The variable domain in full, completed from reference TRBV3 and TRBJ1-3, reads GPKVLQIPSHQIIDMGQMVTLNCDPVSNHLYFYWYKQILGQQMEFLVNFYNGKVMEKSKLFKDQFSVERPDGSYFTLKIQPTALEDSAVYFCASSLEGAGNTLYFGEGSRLIVV.

About this clone itself: Any gene name here is a mouse gene name. Coverage ceases 1 residue before the CDR3 finishes, and the germline J gene fills in the end. The chain uses TRBV29 and TRBJ2-1, with 10 bases identical to TRBD1. Germline CDR1 reads MSHET; CDR2 reads SYDVDS. The V gene end was trimmed by 4 bases and the J gene end by 3 bases; junction bases not matched to a gene: 6. The CDR3 covers 16 residues. The part of the CDR3 DNA that was read is TGTGCTAGCAGTTCACCCGGGACAGGGGTCTATGCTGAGCAGTTC. Translating gives CASSSPGTGVYAEQF. The entire CDR3 is CASSSPGTGVYAEQFF.

With regard to this clone: The gene names given are mouse names. The read is 1 residue too short to cover the CDR3 end, so that end is filled in from the germline J gene. The chain uses TRBV12-1 and TRBJ2-4; D may be TRBD2 (6 bases). Germline V gene data show CDR1 as SGHSN and CDR2 as HYEKVE. The CDR3 runs 14 residues. The V gene lost 0 bases and the J gene lost 2 bases, with 8 bases spanning the gap. The CDR3 bases that were read are TGTGCCAGCTCTCTCGGGGACTTTCAAAACACCTTGTAC. Translation: CASSLGDFQNTLY. The whole CDR3 region reads CASSLGDFQNTLYF.

Notes on this clone: Gene and germline names: mouse. The CDR3: CASRRGGSAEQFF. Incomplete CDR3 DNA: TGTGCCAGCAGGAGGGGGGGCAGTGCTGAGCAGTTC. This chain uses TRBV19 with TRBJ2-1; 8 bases are a match to TRBD2. The CDR3 end is not reached by the read, which stops 1 residue before it; the germline J gene fills it in. Germline V lookup: CDR1 FNHDT, CDR2 SITEND (reference sequence). J gave up 6 bases and V 5 bases, and 4 bases lay outside the gene matches. The CDR3 runs to 13 residues.

Worth noting for this clone: Gene names follow the mouse nomenclature. Read coverage stops 1 residue before the CDR3 terminus; the germline J gene supplies the remainder. The chain uses TRBV14 and TRBJ2-3; 7 positions match TRBD2. Germline V gene data show CDR1 as SGHDT and CDR2 as FRDEAV. With 5 bases clipped from V and 0 bases from J, the junction kept 6 bases outside the gene matches. The CDR3 runs 15 residues. The CDR3 is CASSPTGTSAETLYF. The DNA read from the CDR3 is TGTGCCAGCAGCCCGACTGGGACTAGTGCAGAAACGCTGTAT.

The table lists this clone with a count of one. The gene names given are mouse names. From the germline J gene comes the end of the CDR3, since the read stops 1 residue before it. This sequence joins TRBV20 and TRBJ1-2, with unresolved D. V shed 7 bases and J shed 0 bases, with 9 bases lying between them. This CDR3 has 12 residues. CDR1 is GFQATS, CDR2 STVNSAI, per germline. The CDR3 reads CGVSTTNSDYTF. The covered CDR3 bases are TGTGGTGTCTCGACAACAAACTCCGACTACACC.

Turning to this clone: Germline and genes here are mouse. With the read ending 1 residue before the CDR3 end, the germline J gene is used to fill in that end. The chain is built from TRBV19 and TRBJ1-3, with D unclear. Germline loops: CDR1 FNHDT, CDR2 SITEND (reference sequence). The CDR3 spans 14 residues. V lost 0 bases, J lost 0 bases, and 4 bases lay in between. CDR3 protein: CASSIADSGNTLYF. The DNA read from the CDR3 is TGTGCCAGCAGTATAGCAGATTCTGGAAATACGCTCTAT. The whole variable domain, filled in from reference TRBV19 and TRBJ1-3, reads GGIITQTPKFLIGQEGQKLTLKCQQNFNHDTMYWYRQDSGKGLRLIYYSITENDLQKGDLSEGYDASREKKSSFSLTVTSAQKNEMAVFLCASSIADSGNTLYFGEGSRLIVV.

About this clone itself: Gene labels here are mouse ones. Sequencing ends 1 residue short of the CDR3 end; the germline J gene provides the rest. The chain joins TRBV13-3 to TRBJ1-6; 10 bases fit TRBD1. Being an ORF, TRBJ1-6 has a function that is uncertain. The J segment lost 7 bases and the V segment lost 3 bases, leaving 4 bases of the junction unmatched. Germline CDR1 NNHDY, CDR2 SYVADS. The length of the CDR3 is 15 residues. The CDR3 region is CASSGDRGRNSPLYF. The sequenced part of the CDR3 DNA is TGTGCCAGCAGTGGAGACAGGGGGCGGAATTCGCCCCTCTAC.

Notes on this clone: Gene names and germline match the mouse. The read terminates 1 residue ahead of where the CDR3 ends, so the germline J gene completes it. This chain links TRBV3 with TRBJ2-7; D is possibly TRBD2 (6 bases). Per germline, CDR1 SNHLY and CDR2 FYNGKV (reference sequence). V was trimmed by 5 bases and J by 0 bases, leaving 11 bases between them. The CDR3 extends over 14 amino acids. The part of the CDR3 DNA that was read is TGTGCCAGCAGCCAAACTGGGAGCTCCTATGAACAGTAC. It yields the protein CASSQTGSSYEQY. The full CDR3 is CASSQTGSSYEQYF.

As regards this clone: Gene names are the mouse ones. Sequencing ends 1 residue short of the CDR3 end; the germline J gene provides the rest. The chain uses TRBV3 and TRBJ2-1, with 8 bases that match TRBD2. The CDR3 totals 15 residues. Germline V lookup: CDR1 SNHLY, CDR2 FYNGKV (reference sequence). J gave up 6 bases and V 0 bases, and 4 bases lay outside the gene matches. The part of the CDR3 DNA that was read is TGTGCCAGCAGCTTAGCCGGGGGGGCTTTTGCTGAGCAGTTC. As protein: CASSLAGGAFAEQF. The full CDR3 sequence reads CASSLAGGAFAEQFF.

Note on this clone: Germline and genes here are mouse. Coverage ceases 1 residue before the CDR3 finishes, and the germline J gene fills in the end. The chain uses TRBV15 and TRBJ2-5; 7 bases agree with TRBD1. The CDR3 has 13 amino acids. V lost 5 bases and J lost 6; bases outside the gene matches: 5. CDR1 SGHND and CDR2 FRSKSL come from the germline V gene. The CDR3 DNA, read in part, is TGTGCCAGCAGTCTCTTACAGGGGGACACCCAGTAC. The encoded protein is CASSLLQGDTQY. The entire CDR3 protein reads CASSLLQGDTQYF. Complete variable domain (other parts from reference TRBV15 and TRBJ2-5): DAGVTQTPRHEVAEKGQTIILKCEPVSGHNDLFWYRQTKIQGLELLSYFRSKSLMEDGGAFKDRFKAEMLNSSFSTLKIQPTEPKDSAVYLCASSLLQGDTQYFGPGTRLLVL.

As to this clone: Gene names are the mouse ones. The sequence runs out 1 residue before the end of the CDR3; the remainder is reconstructed from the germline J gene. The chain has TRBV12-1 and TRBJ2-5; 8 positions agree with TRBD2. Germline CDR1 SGHSN, CDR2 HYEKVE. With V trimmed by 0 bases and J by 3 bases, 4 bases remained unmatched. The CDR3 sequence is 15 residues long. CDR3 in amino acids: CASSLHWGSQDTQYF. The covered CDR3 bases are TGTGCCAGCTCTCTCCACTGGGGGAGTCAAGACACCCAGTAC.

Points on this clone: Gene and germline names: mouse. Sequencing ends 1 residue short of the CDR3 end; the germline J gene provides the rest. This chain uses TRBV13-3 with TRBJ2-3, with a tentative D call TRBD1 (6 bases). Germline loops: CDR1 NNHDY, CDR2 SYVADS. V lost 3 bases and J 0 bases, leaving 8 bases between the germline ends. The CDR3 is made up of 14 amino acids. The CDR3 sequence is CASSVQGSAETLYF. Partial CDR3 DNA: TGTGCCAGCAGTGTACAGGGAAGTGCAGAAACGCTGTAT.

Concerning this clone: Gene names are mouse gene names. The read terminates 1 residue ahead of where the CDR3 ends, so the germline J gene completes it. This chain uses TRBV26 with TRBJ1-1; possible D gene TRBD1, 6 bases. The CDR3 loop spans 14 amino acids. Germline values: CDR1 KGHPV, CDR2 FQNQEV (reference sequence). V lost 3 bases to trimming and J lost 0 bases, with 8 bases between them. The CDR3 loop reads CASSLYRANTEVFF. The sequenced CDR3 bases are TGTGCCAGCAGTCTATACAGGGCAAACACAGAAGTCTTC. Looking up the rest from reference TRBV26 and TRBJ1-1 gives the full variable domain: NSKVIQTPRYLVKGQGQKAKMRCIPEKGHPVVFWYQQNKNNEFKFLINFQNQEVLQQIDMTEKRFSAECPSNSPCSLEIQSSEAGDSALYLCASSLYRANTEVFFGKGTRLTVV.